The clone carrying this T cell receptor beta chain was observed a few times. The data are from a study of T cells after yellow fever vaccination. The CDR3 loop spans 13 amino acids. In germline, CDR1 is MNHEY, CDR2 SVGEGT. V was pared by 2 bases and J by 8 bases, with 10 bases between. Via MiXCR, TCRdb re-called the 5' RACE reads, giving one row per CDR3 protein. Of fewer than 500,000 distinct CDR3 sequences listed, roughly a sixth are singletons. This chain links TRBV6-2 or TRBV6-3 with TRBJ2-1; no clear D gene. Sequencing used PBMCs, obtained before the yellow fever booster vaccination. This clonotype was obtained from a man between 18 and 29 years old who received the YFV17D yellow fever vaccine. In nucleotides, the CDR3 is TGTGCCAGCAGTTACGACCTGGGCGATGAGCAGTTCTTC. Translated: CASSYDLGDEQFF.